This is a list of T cell receptor beta chains from one sample in a study of T cell responses to AZD1222 COVID-19 vaccine. The table came from immunoSEQ multiplex PCR; TCRdb's copy has only in-frame clones and leaves some out. The table lists fewer than 150,000 clones, roughly 92% of them singletons. The material sequenced was peripheral blood, taken 28 days after the second AZD1222 dose. These receptors were collected from an adult who received the AZD1222 COVID-19 vaccine. Both conserved end residues are part of each CDR3. Each record gives: V gene, D gene, clone size, J gene, CDR3 DNA, CDR3 protein. A D gene is named only where the DNA matches it firmly. Size values are once, few and many counts, or a class for expanded clones, and some rows have none.

V gene: TRBV18
D gene: .
clone size: .
J gene: TRBJ1-3
CDR3 DNA: TGTGCCAGCTCACGGGCCGGAAACACCATATATTTT
CDR3 protein: CASSRAGNTIYF

V gene: TRBV19
D gene: TRBD1
clone size: .
J gene: TRBJ2-1
CDR3 DNA: TGTGCCAGTAGTACCATAACAGGGGGAGGCCCGGAGCAGTTCTTC
CDR3 protein: CASSTITGGGPEQFF

V gene: TRBV19
D gene: TRBD2
clone size: .
J gene: TRBJ2-1
CDR3 DNA: TGTGCCAGTAGTAAACTAGCGGGAGCCCACAATGAGCAGTTCTTC
CDR3 protein: CASSKLAGAHNEQFF

V gene: TRBV7-2
D gene: .
clone size: .
J gene: TRBJ1-2
CDR3 DNA: TGTGCCAGCAGCTTAGCACCCCGGGCAGTGTATGGCTACACCTTC
CDR3 protein: CASSLAPRAVYGYTF

V gene: TRBV5-6
D gene: .
clone size: .
J gene: TRBJ1-2
CDR3 DNA: TGTGCCAGCAGCTTTTTCTGGGAAGAGAACTATGGCTACACCTTC
CDR3 protein: CASSFFWEENYGYTF

V gene: TRBV15
D gene: TRBD1
clone size: once
J gene: TRBJ1-2
CDR3 DNA: TGTGCCACCAGCAGAGGAGACAGGGGCGGGTATGGCTACACCTTC
CDR3 protein: CATSRGDRGGYGYTF

V gene: TRBV7-8
D gene: TRBD1
clone size: once
J gene: TRBJ1-5
CDR3 DNA: TGTGCCAGCAGCTCAGGGGATGGACAGGGGATTAATCAGCCCCAGCATTTT
CDR3 protein: CASSSGDGQGINQPQHF

V gene: TRBV2
D gene: .
clone size: .
J gene: TRBJ1-5
CDR3 DNA: TGTGCCAGCAGAATTGATAGCAATCAGCCCCAGCATTTT
CDR3 protein: CASRIDSNQPQHF

V gene: TRBV21-1
D gene: .
clone size: .
J gene: TRBJ1-5
CDR3 DNA: TGTGCCAGCAGCAAAGCGGGAGACCCCTTGCAGCCCCAGCATTTT
CDR3 protein: CASSKAGDPLQPQHF

V gene: TRBV3-1/TRBV3-2
D gene: TRBD2
clone size: .
J gene: TRBJ2-1
CDR3 DNA: TGTGCCAGCAGCCAAGGTAGTAGCGGGAGGTCCTACAATGAGCAGTTCTTC
CDR3 protein: CASSQGSSGRSYNEQFF

V gene: TRBV6-5
D gene: .
clone size: .
J gene: TRBJ1-3
CDR3 DNA: TGTGCCAGCAGTTACTCGTCTGGAAACACCATATATTTT
CDR3 protein: CASSYSSGNTIYF

V gene: TRBV28
D gene: .
clone size: .
J gene: TRBJ1-6
CDR3 DNA: TGTGCCAGCAGTTCCTCGGGGGACGGAGCTTCACCCCTCCACTTT
CDR3 protein: CASSSSGDGASPLHF

V gene: TRBV28
D gene: .
clone size: .
J gene: TRBJ2-1
CDR3 DNA: TGTGCCAGCAGTTCTCCCCTGACGAGCTCCTACAATGAGCAGTTCTTC
CDR3 protein: CASSSPLTSSYNEQFF

V gene: TRBV2
D gene: TRBD1
clone size: .
J gene: TRBJ1-2
CDR3 DNA: TGTGCCAGCAGTACGACGGGACAGACAAGCTATGGCTACACCTTC
CDR3 protein: CASSTTGQTSYGYTF

V gene: TRBV6-2/TRBV6-3
D gene: TRBD2
clone size: once
J gene: TRBJ2-4
CDR3 DNA: TGTGCCAGCAGTTTGGGACTAGGGCTTCCCCAGGGAAACATTCAGTACTTC
CDR3 protein: CASSLGLGLPQGNIQYF

V gene: TRBV27
D gene: TRBD1
clone size: .
J gene: TRBJ1-1
CDR3 DNA: TGTGCCAGCAGTTTACCACCGGGACAGCAAGTCCCTGAAGCTTTCTTT
CDR3 protein: CASSLPPGQQVPEAFF

V gene: TRBV4-2
D gene: TRBD2
clone size: .
J gene: TRBJ2-1
CDR3 DNA: TGTGCCAGCAGCCAAGATACAGCGGGAGGGCCTGTCGGCAATGAGCAGTTCTTC
CDR3 protein: CASSQDTAGGPVGNEQFF

V gene: TRBV5-6
D gene: TRBD1
clone size: once
J gene: TRBJ1-6
CDR3 DNA: TGTGCCAGCAGCCTAGGACAGGGAATCGGGTCACCCCTCCACTTT
CDR3 protein: CASSLGQGIGSPLHF

V gene: TRBV12-5
D gene: TRBD2
clone size: .
J gene: TRBJ2-5
CDR3 DNA: TGTGCTAGTGGTCCCGGGGGGACTAGGTCACAAGAGACCCAGTACTTC
CDR3 protein: CASGPGGTRSQETQYF

V gene: TRBV11-2
D gene: .
clone size: .
J gene: TRBJ1-5
CDR3 DNA: TGTGCCAGCAGCTTAGGTTGGGGGCAGAATCAGCCCCAGCATTTT
CDR3 protein: CASSLGWGQNQPQHF

V gene: TRBV19
D gene: TRBD1
clone size: .
J gene: TRBJ1-5
CDR3 DNA: TGTGCCAGTAGCTCGACAGGGGGCTTCGGCAATCAGCCCCAGCATTTT
CDR3 protein: CASSSTGGFGNQPQHF

V gene: TRBV7-6
D gene: TRBD2
clone size: .
J gene: TRBJ2-3
CDR3 DNA: TGTGCCAGCAGCGTACTAGCGGGAGAGGGGGCAGATACGCAGTATTTT
CDR3 protein: CASSVLAGEGADTQYF

V gene: TRBV10-3
D gene: TRBD2
clone size: .
J gene: TRBJ2-3
CDR3 DNA: TGTGCCATCAGTCGCACTAGCGGTAACACAGATACGCAGTATTTT
CDR3 protein: CAISRTSGNTDTQYF

V gene: TRBV6-5
D gene: TRBD1
clone size: .
J gene: TRBJ2-7
CDR3 DNA: TGTGCCAGCAGTCGGCGACAGGGGGGATATGACGAGCAGTACTTC
CDR3 protein: CASSRRQGGYDEQYF

V gene: TRBV5-1
D gene: TRBD1
clone size: .
J gene: TRBJ2-3
CDR3 DNA: TGCGCCAGCAGCCCCGGACAGGGGGCCGGCACAGATACGCAGTATTTT
CDR3 protein: CASSPGQGAGTDTQYF

V gene: TRBV29-1
D gene: .
clone size: .
J gene: TRBJ1-1
CDR3 DNA: TGCAGCGTTGTGGTACAAATGAACACTGAAGCTTTCTTT
CDR3 protein: CSVVVQMNTEAFF

V gene: TRBV12-3/TRBV12-4
D gene: TRBD1
clone size: .
J gene: TRBJ1-6
CDR3 DNA: TGTGCCAGCAGCCAGGGGGCTTCACCCCTCCACTTT
CDR3 protein: CASSQGASPLHF

V gene: TRBV6-5
D gene: TRBD2
clone size: .
J gene: TRBJ2-1
CDR3 DNA: TGTGCCAGCAGGGTAGCGGGGAGCTCCTACAATGAGCAGTTCTTC
CDR3 protein: CASRVAGSSYNEQFF

V gene: TRBV6-5
D gene: .
clone size: .
J gene: TRBJ2-7
CDR3 DNA: TGTGCCAGCAGTCTGTTTGCCTACGAGCAGTACTTC
CDR3 protein: CASSLFAYEQYF

V gene: TRBV9
D gene: .
clone size: .
J gene: TRBJ2-3
CDR3 DNA: TGTGCCAGCAGCGTTGACAGGTCCACAGATACGCAGTATTTT
CDR3 protein: CASSVDRSTDTQYF

V gene: TRBV28
D gene: .
clone size: .
J gene: TRBJ1-1
CDR3 DNA: TGTGCCAGCACCTGGGGATCGAACACTGAAGCTTTCTTT
CDR3 protein: CASTWGSNTEAFF

V gene: TRBV11-3
D gene: .
clone size: .
J gene: TRBJ2-5
CDR3 DNA: TGTGCCAGCAGTTACCCATCCACGGGGACCCAGTACTTC
CDR3 protein: CASSYPSTGTQYF

V gene: TRBV12-3/TRBV12-4
D gene: .
clone size: .
J gene: TRBJ1-1
CDR3 DNA: TGTGCCAGCAGTATGGGTACCGAAGCTTTCTTT
CDR3 protein: CASSMGTEAFF

V gene: TRBV6-5
D gene: .
clone size: .
J gene: TRBJ1-2
CDR3 DNA: TGTGCCAGCAGTCCTCGGGAGGACTACACCTTC
CDR3 protein: CASSPREDYTF

V gene: TRBV29-1
D gene: .
clone size: .
J gene: TRBJ1-4
CDR3 DNA: TGCAGCGTTGAAAAAGGGAATGAAAAACTGTTTTTT
CDR3 protein: CSVEKGNEKLFF

V gene: TRBV18
D gene: .
clone size: .
J gene: TRBJ1-1
CDR3 DNA: TGTGCCAGCTCACCTGCCGGGACGTTGAACACTGAAGCTTTCTTT
CDR3 protein: CASSPAGTLNTEAFF

V gene: TRBV4-1
D gene: .
clone size: .
J gene: TRBJ1-2
CDR3 DNA: TGCGCCAGCAGCCAAGATCAAGGGATCTATGGCTACACCTTC
CDR3 protein: CASSQDQGIYGYTF

V gene: TRBV3-1/TRBV3-2
D gene: TRBD2
clone size: .
J gene: TRBJ2-5
CDR3 DNA: TGTGCCAGCAGCCAGGTTGGACTAGTTCAAGAGACCCAGTACTTC
CDR3 protein: CASSQVGLVQETQYF

V gene: TRBV11-2
D gene: .
clone size: once
J gene: TRBJ1-5
CDR3 DNA: TGTGCCAGCAGCTTAGCAGGGACCCCGTACAATCAGCCCCAGCATTTT
CDR3 protein: CASSLAGTPYNQPQHF

V gene: TRBV5-1
D gene: .
clone size: .
J gene: TRBJ1-3
CDR3 DNA: TGCGCCAGCAGCCGTATTGGAGATGGAAACACCATATATTTT
CDR3 protein: CASSRIGDGNTIYF

V gene: TRBV10-1
D gene: .
clone size: few
J gene: TRBJ2-5
CDR3 DNA: TGCGCCAGCAGTGTTGAGGTGGGGGAGACCCAGTACTTC
CDR3 protein: CASSVEVGETQYF

V gene: TRBV11-2
D gene: TRBD1
clone size: .
J gene: TRBJ2-3
CDR3 DNA: TGTGCCAGCAGCTCGTTTGTCGGGACAGGGGCGGCAGATACGCAGTATTTT
CDR3 protein: CASSSFVGTGAADTQYF

V gene: TRBV24-1
D gene: .
clone size: .
J gene: TRBJ1-2
CDR3 DNA: TGTGCCACCAGTGATTTGCCCAGGAGCTATGGCTACACCTTC
CDR3 protein: CATSDLPRSYGYTF

V gene: TRBV9
D gene: TRBD1
clone size: .
J gene: TRBJ1-1
CDR3 DNA: TGTGCCAGCAGCGTAGACAGGGGCACTGAAGCTTTCTTT
CDR3 protein: CASSVDRGTEAFF

V gene: TRBV6-5
D gene: TRBD2
clone size: once
J gene: TRBJ2-3
CDR3 DNA: TGTGCCAGCAGACTAGCGGATAGCACAGATACGCAGTATTTT
CDR3 protein: CASRLADSTDTQYF

V gene: TRBV1
D gene: .
clone size: .
J gene: TRBJ2-1
CDR3 DNA: TGCACCAGCAGCCCGCAAGGACTAAAGCGGGAGGGCAATGAGCAGTTCTTC
CDR3 protein: CTSSPQGLKREGNEQFF

V gene: TRBV30
D gene: .
clone size: .
J gene: TRBJ1-4
CDR3 DNA: TGTGCCTGCCTCACAACTAATGAAAAACTGTTTTTT
CDR3 protein: CACLTTNEKLFF

V gene: TRBV4-1
D gene: .
clone size: .
J gene: TRBJ2-1
CDR3 DNA: TGCGCCAGCAGCCAAGTGGCAGCACGGTACAATGAGCAGTTCTTC
CDR3 protein: CASSQVAARYNEQFF

V gene: TRBV18
D gene: .
clone size: once
J gene: TRBJ1-3
CDR3 DNA: TGTGCCAGCTCACCACCAACGGGGGGGCCTGGAAACACCATATATTTT
CDR3 protein: CASSPPTGGPGNTIYF

V gene: TRBV7-9
D gene: .
clone size: .
J gene: TRBJ1-1
CDR3 DNA: TGTGCCAGCACCATCGCAGGACACACGAACACTGAAGCTTTCTTT
CDR3 protein: CASTIAGHTNTEAFF

V gene: TRBV27
D gene: .
clone size: .
J gene: TRBJ1-1
CDR3 DNA: TGTGCCAGCGGGATCGATAAGGTCGCTGAAGCTTTCTTT
CDR3 protein: CASGIDKVAEAFF

V gene: TRBV20-1
D gene: .
clone size: .
J gene: TRBJ2-1
CDR3 DNA: TGCAGTGCTAGACCGCAGAGGGAGCAGTTCTTC
CDR3 protein: CSARPQREQFF

V gene: TRBV7-2
D gene: .
clone size: once
J gene: TRBJ1-2
CDR3 DNA: TGTGCCAGCAGCTTAGGGAGTGTGGGCAGGCCGACGGACTATGGCTACACCTTC
CDR3 protein: CASSLGSVGRPTDYGYTF

V gene: TRBV11-1
D gene: TRBD1
clone size: .
J gene: TRBJ2-5
CDR3 DNA: TGTGCCAGCAGCCCAGACAGGGGGACACGGGAGACCCAGTACTTC
CDR3 protein: CASSPDRGTRETQYF

V gene: TRBV2
D gene: .
clone size: .
J gene: TRBJ1-4
CDR3 DNA: TGTGCCAGCTTAGGGGGGCGTAATGAAAAACTGTTTTTT
CDR3 protein: CASLGGRNEKLFF

V gene: TRBV5-1
D gene: .
clone size: .
J gene: TRBJ2-3
CDR3 DNA: TGCGCCAGCAGCACAGTGGGCAGGGGTTTGACAGATACGCAGTATTTT
CDR3 protein: CASSTVGRGLTDTQYF

V gene: TRBV2
D gene: .
clone size: .
J gene: TRBJ1-1
CDR3 DNA: TGTGCCAGCCGGAAGTCTTCAATGAACACTGAAGCTTTCTTT
CDR3 protein: CASRKSSMNTEAFF

V gene: TRBV28
D gene: .
clone size: .
J gene: TRBJ2-7
CDR3 DNA: TGTGCCAGCAGCCCCTCCGGGACTGGGGGTGTCGGGCAGTACTTC
CDR3 protein: CASSPSGTGGVGQYF